This T cell receptor (beta chain) was captured in a study of blood T cell repertoires in COVID-19. In the study overall: Samples representing acute and convalescent COVID-19 were sourced from the United States, Italy and Spain. From T cells, B-cell-depleted T cells, or PBMCs came the material, which was cDNA or gDNA.

As handled by the study authors: Cell counts per sample came from amplifying reference gene primers. The data were produced by immunoSEQ multiplex PCR, yet TCRdb's version contains in-frame clones alone and is incomplete. That table is the source of V, J and clone size, and D and trimming were worked out from the DNA. Of around 150,000 clones in the sample, 70% to 90% were seen once. The CDR3 totals 14 residues. Germline CDR1 SGHDT, CDR2 YYEEEE. The V gene end was trimmed by 3 bases and the J gene end by 4 bases; junction bases not matched to a gene: 2. The TCR sequence derives from a man between 40 and 49 years old with acute or convalescent COVID-19. The rearrangement uses TRBV5-6 and TRBJ2-5, with 11 bases aligning to TRBD2. The sample taken for sequencing was peripheral blood. As DNA, the CDR3 is TGTGCCAGCAGCTCCGGACTAGCGGGAGAGACCCAGTACTTC. Its translation is CASSSGLAGETQYF.